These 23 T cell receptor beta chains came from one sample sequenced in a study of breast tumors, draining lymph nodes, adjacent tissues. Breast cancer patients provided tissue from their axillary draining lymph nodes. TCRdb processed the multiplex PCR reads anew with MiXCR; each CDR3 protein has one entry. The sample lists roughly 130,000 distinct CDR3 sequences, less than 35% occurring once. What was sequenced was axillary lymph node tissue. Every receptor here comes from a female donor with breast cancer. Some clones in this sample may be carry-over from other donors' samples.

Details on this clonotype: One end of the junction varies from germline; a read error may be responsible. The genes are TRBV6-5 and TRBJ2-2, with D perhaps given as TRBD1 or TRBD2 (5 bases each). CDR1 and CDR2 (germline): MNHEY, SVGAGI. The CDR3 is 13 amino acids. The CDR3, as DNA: TGTGCCAGCAGTCCAGGGAACACCGGGGAGCTGTCTTGG. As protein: CASSPGNTGELSW.

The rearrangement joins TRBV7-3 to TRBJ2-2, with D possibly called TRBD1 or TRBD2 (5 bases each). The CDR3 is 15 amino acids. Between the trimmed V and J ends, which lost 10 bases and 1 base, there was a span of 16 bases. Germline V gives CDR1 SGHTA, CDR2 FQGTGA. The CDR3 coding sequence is TGTGCCAACAGGCCCGGGACGGTGAACACCGGGGAGCTGTTTTTT. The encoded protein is CANRPGTVNTGELFF.

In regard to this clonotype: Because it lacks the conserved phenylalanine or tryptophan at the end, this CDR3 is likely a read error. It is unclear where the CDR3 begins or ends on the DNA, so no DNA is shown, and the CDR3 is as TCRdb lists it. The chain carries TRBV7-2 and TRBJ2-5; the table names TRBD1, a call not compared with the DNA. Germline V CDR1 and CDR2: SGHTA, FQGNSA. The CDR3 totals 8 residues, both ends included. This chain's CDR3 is CASSDRDR.

The DNA for the CDR3 is TGTGCCAGCAGTAAGCAGTCCCAGGGCTATGGCTACACCTTC. This sequence encodes CASSKQSQGYGYTF. This chain joins TRBV9 and TRBJ1-2; D may be TRBD1 (5 bases). Germline CDR1 reads SGDLS; CDR2 reads YYNGEE. Deletions cut 5 bases from V and 4 bases from J, with 15 bases between. CDR3 length: 14 residues.

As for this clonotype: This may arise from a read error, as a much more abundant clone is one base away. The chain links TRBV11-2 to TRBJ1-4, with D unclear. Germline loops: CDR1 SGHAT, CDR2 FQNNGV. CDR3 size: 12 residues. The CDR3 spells CASSIPRETLFF. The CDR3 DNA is TGTGCCAGCAGCATTCCTCGGGAAACACTGTTTTTT. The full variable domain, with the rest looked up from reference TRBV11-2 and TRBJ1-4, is EAGVAQSPRYKIIEKRQSVAFWCNPISGHATLYWYQQILGQGPKLLIQFQNNGVVDDSQLPKDRFSAERLKGVDSTLKIQPAKLEDSAVYLCASSIPRETLFFGSGTQLSVL.

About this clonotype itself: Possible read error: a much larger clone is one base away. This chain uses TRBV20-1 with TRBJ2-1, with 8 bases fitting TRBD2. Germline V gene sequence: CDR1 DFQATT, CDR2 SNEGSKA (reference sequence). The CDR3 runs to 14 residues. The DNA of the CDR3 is TGCAGTGCTAGCCGGGGGGGTACCTACACTGAGCAGTTCTTC. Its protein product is CSASRGGTYTEQFF.

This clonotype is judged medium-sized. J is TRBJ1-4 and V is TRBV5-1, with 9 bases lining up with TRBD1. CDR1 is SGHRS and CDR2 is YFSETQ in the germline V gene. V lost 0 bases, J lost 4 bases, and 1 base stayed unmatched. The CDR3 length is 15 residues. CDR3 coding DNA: TGCGCCAGCAGCTTGGAGGGACAGGGTAATGAAAAACTGTTTTTT. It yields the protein CASSLEGQGNEKLFF.

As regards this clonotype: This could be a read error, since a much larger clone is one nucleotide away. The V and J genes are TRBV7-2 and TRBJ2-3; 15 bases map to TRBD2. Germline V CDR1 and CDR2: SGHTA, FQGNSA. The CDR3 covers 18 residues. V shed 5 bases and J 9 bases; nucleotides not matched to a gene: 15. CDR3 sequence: CASSVGPGTSGGPRTQYF. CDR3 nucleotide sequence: TGTGCCAGCAGCGTAGGGCCCGGGACTAGCGGGGGGCCTCGGACGCAGTATTTT.

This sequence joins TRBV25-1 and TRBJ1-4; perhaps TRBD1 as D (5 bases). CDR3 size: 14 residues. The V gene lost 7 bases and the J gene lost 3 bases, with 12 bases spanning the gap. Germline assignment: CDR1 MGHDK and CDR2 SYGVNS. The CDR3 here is CASKMGRANEKLFF. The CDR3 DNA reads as TGTGCCAGCAAGATGGGCAGGGCTAATGAAAAACTGTTTTTT.

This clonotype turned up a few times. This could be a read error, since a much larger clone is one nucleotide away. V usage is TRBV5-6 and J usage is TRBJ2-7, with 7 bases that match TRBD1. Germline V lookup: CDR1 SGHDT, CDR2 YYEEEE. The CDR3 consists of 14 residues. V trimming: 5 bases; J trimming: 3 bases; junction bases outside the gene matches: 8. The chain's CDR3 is CASSHIGTVYEQYF. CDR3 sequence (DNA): TGTGCCAGCAGTCACATTGGGACAGTCTACGAGCAGTACTTC.

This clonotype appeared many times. The CDR3 loop is CAIRGTGGDQPQHF. CDR3 coding DNA: TGTGCCATCAGGGGGACAGGGGGCGACCAGCCCCAGCATTTT. This chain links TRBV10-3 with TRBJ1-5, with 12 bases fitting TRBD1. Per the germline V gene, CDR1 is ENHRY and CDR2 is SYGVKD. The CDR3 has 14 residues. After removal of 6 bases from V and 7 bases from J, the junction contained 4 bases not matched to a gene.

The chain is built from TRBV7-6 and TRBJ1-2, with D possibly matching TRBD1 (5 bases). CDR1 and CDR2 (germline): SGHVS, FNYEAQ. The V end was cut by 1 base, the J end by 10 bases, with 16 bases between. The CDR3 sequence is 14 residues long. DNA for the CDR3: TGTGCCAGCAGCTTAGGGTCAGGGCGGCGCGACTACACCTTC. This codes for CASSLGSGRRDYTF.

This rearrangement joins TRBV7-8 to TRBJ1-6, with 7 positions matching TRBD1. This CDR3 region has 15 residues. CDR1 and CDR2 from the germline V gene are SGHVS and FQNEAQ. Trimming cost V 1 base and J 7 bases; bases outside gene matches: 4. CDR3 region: CASSLECRGNSPLHF. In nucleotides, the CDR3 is TGTGCCAGCAGCTTAGAATGCAGGGGGAATTCACCCCTCCACTTT.

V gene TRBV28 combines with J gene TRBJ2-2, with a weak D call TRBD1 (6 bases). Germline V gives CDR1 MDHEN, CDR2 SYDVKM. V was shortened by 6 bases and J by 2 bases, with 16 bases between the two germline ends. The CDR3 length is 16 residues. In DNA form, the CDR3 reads TGTGCCAGCAGGGGAACAGGGTCCCTAAACACCGGGGAGCTGTTTTTT. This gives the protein CASRGTGSLNTGELFF.

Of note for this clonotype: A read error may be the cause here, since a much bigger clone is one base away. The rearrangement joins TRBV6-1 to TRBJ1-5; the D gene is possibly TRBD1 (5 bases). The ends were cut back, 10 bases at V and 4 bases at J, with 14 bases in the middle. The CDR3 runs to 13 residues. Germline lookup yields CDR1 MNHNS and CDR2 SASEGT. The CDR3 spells CATRGSGNQPQHF. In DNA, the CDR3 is TGTGCCACCCGGGGCAGCGGAAATCAGCCCCAGCATTTT.

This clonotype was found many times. CDR3 sequence (DNA): TGTGCCAGTAGTAAGGGTTACGGGAACCTCTACGAGCAGTACGTC. This encodes CASSKGYGNLYEQYV. This chain links TRBV19 with TRBJ2-7, with D perhaps TRBD2 (5 bases). Germline V CDR1 and CDR2: LNHDA, SQIVND (reference sequence). V dropped 4 bases and J dropped 3 bases, with 16 bases sitting between them. The CDR3 has 15 residues.

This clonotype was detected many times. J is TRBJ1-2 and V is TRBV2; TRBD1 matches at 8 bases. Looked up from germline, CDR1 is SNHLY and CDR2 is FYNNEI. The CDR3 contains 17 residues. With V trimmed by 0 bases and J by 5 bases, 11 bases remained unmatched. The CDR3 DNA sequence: TGTGCCAGCAGTGAAGCGTCCGCGGGCAGGGGGCTATATGGCTACACCTTC. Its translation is CASSEASAGRGLYGYTF.

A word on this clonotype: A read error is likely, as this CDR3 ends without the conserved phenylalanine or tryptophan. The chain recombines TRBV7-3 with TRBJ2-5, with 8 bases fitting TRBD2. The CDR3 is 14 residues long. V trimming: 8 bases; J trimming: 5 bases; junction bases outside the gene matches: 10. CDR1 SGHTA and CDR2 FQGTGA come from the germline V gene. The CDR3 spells CASGAYGGAETQYL. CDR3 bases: TGTGCCAGCGGCGCCTACGGGGGGGCCGAGACCCAGTACCTC.

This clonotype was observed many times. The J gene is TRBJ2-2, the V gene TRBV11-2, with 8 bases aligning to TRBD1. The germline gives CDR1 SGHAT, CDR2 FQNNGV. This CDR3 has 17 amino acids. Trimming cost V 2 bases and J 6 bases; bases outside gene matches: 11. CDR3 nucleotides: TGTGCCAGCAGCTTAATATCCAGGGGGCGCGGGCCCGGGGAGCTGTTTTTT. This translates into CASSLISRGRGPGELFF.

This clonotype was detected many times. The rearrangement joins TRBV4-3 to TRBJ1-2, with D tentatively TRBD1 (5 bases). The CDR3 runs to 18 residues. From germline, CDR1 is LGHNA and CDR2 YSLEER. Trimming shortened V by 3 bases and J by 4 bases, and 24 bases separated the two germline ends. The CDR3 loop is CASSHRISVGGSGYGYTF. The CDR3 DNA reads TGCGCCAGCAGCCACAGGATATCTGTCGGGGGAAGCGGCTATGGCTACACCTTC.

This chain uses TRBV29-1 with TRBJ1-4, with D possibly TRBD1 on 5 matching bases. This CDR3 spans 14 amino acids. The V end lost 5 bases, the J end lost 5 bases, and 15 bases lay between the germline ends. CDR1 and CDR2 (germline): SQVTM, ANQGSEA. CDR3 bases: TGCAGCGTTTTCGGTAGGGGAAAAAATGAAAAACTGTTTTTT. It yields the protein CSVFGRGKNEKLFF.

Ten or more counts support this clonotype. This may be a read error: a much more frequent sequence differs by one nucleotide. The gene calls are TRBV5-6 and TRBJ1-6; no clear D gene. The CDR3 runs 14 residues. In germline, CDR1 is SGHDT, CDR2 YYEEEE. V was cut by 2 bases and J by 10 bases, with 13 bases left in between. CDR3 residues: CASSLRVAGSPLHF. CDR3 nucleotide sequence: TGTGCCAGCAGCTTACGTGTGGCCGGCTCACCCCTCCACTTT.

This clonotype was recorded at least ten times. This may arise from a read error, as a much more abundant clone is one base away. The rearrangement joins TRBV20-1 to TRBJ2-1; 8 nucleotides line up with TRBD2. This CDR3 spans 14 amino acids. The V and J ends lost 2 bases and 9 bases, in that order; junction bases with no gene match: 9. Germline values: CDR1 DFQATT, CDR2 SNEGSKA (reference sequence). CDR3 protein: CSARSGGTRVEQFF. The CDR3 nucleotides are TGCAGTGCTAGATCGGGGGGGACCCGAGTTGAGCAGTTCTTC.